Listed here are 17 T cell receptor beta chains from one sample, sequenced in a study of blood T cell repertoires in COVID-19. Only in-frame clones appear in the TCRdb table, and some are missing; sequencing was by immunoSEQ multiplex PCR. The sample contains about 200,000 clones, roughly 85% of which appear only once. The specimen sequenced was PBMCs or T cells enriched from blood (not recorded which). These receptors all stem from a woman aged 40 to 49 with acute COVID-19.

The chain joins TRBV9 to TRBJ2-2; the match to TRBD2 covers 9 bases. In germline, CDR1 is SGDLS, CDR2 YYNGEE. Losses at the gene ends were 4 bases for V and 5 bases for J; bases not matched to a gene: 12. The CDR3 consists of 17 residues. The DNA for the CDR3 is TGTGCCAGCAGCCCGAGGAGCCTAGCGGGAAGTACCGGGGAGCTGTTTTTT. As protein: CASSPRSLAGSTGELFF.

The chain links TRBV18 to TRBJ2-7; D is possibly TRBD1 (6 bases). Trimming took off 2 bases at V and 1 base at J, with 15 bases between the two ends. CDR1 KGHSH and CDR2 LQKENI come from the germline V gene. This CDR3 spans 16 amino acids. The DNA for the CDR3 is TGTGCCAGCTCACCATCGGCAGGGGTCACTTCCTACGAGCAGTACTTC. Protein: CASSPSAGVTSYEQYF.

J is TRBJ1-2 and V is TRBV28; no clear D gene. V gave up 2 bases and J gave up 6 bases, with 7 bases separating them. Germline CDR1 and CDR2: MDHEN and SYDVKM. This CDR3 is built from 12 residues. Here the CDR3 DNA reads TGTGCCAGCAGTTTACAGTATAATGGCTACACCTTC. Translated, it gives CASSLQYNGYTF.

The chain recombines TRBV2 with TRBJ2-3; D might be TRBD2 (6 bases). This CDR3 has 16 amino acids. The germline V and J ends were trimmed by 1 base and 0 bases, with 11 bases remaining between them. Per the germline V gene, CDR1 is SNHLY and CDR2 is FYNNEI. CDR3 nucleotide sequence: TGTGCCAGCAGTGAAGGAGGGGCGGGAAGCACAGATACGCAGTATTTT. Its translation is CASSEGGAGSTDTQYF. Supplemented by reference TRBV2 and TRBJ2-3, the full variable domain reads EPEVTQTPSHQVTQMGQEVILRCVPISNHLYFYWYRQILGQKVEFLVSFYNNEISEKSEIFDDQFSVERPDGSNFTLKIRSTKLEDSAMYFCASSEGGAGSTDTQYFGPGTRLTVL.

This clone was detected only once. The CDR3 spells CASSRQEGNQPQHF. CDR3 bases: TGCGCCAGCAGCCGACAGGAAGGGAATCAGCCCCAGCATTTT. The chain combines TRBV4-1 with TRBJ1-5; D might be TRBD1 (6 bases). The CDR3 has 14 residues. Trimming pared 4 bases from V and 4 bases from J, leaving 11 bases between. The germline V gene encodes CDR1 MGHRA and CDR2 YSYEKL.

The rearrangement joins TRBV7-8 to TRBJ1-5; D ambiguous. V gave up 5 bases and J gave up 6 bases, with 8 bases separating them. This CDR3 region has 12 residues. From germline, CDR1 is SGHVS and CDR2 FQNEAQ. The CDR3 spells CASSPSSQPQHF. Here the CDR3 DNA reads TGTGCCAGCAGCCCCTCTAGTCAGCCCCAGCATTTT.

In this sample, this clone turned up once. CDR3 coding DNA: TGCGCCAGCAGCTTGGGGGGAGGGAATTCACCCCTCCACTTT. Translating gives CASSLGGGNSPLHF. The rearrangement joins TRBV5-1 to TRBJ1-6; D ambiguous. CDR1 and CDR2 from the germline V gene are SGHRS and YFSETQ. There are 14 residues in the CDR3. Trimming cost V 0 bases and J 7 bases, with 8 bases left between them.

The chain carries TRBV11-2 and TRBJ1-1; no firm D call. The V end lost 4 bases, the J end lost 7 bases, and 13 bases lay between the germline ends. From germline, CDR1 is SGHAT and CDR2 FQNNGV. The CDR3 spans 13 residues. The CDR3 nucleotides are TGTGCCAGCAGCTACCTAGACCCCCGTGAAGCTTTCTTT. This sequence encodes CASSYLDPREAFF. Together with reference TRBV11-2 and TRBJ1-1, the CDR3 gives the full variable domain: EAGVAQSPRYKIIEKRQSVAFWCNPISGHATLYWYQQILGQGPKLLIQFQNNGVVDDSQLPKDRFSAERLKGVDSTLKIQPAKLEDSAVYLCASSYLDPREAFFGQGTRLTVV.

This sequence joins TRBV28 and TRBJ2-1; 9 bases match TRBD2. CDR1 is MDHEN and CDR2 is SYDVKM in the germline V gene. V shed 2 bases, J shed 4 bases, and the junction held 3 bases outside the gene matches. This CDR3 is built from 15 residues. In DNA, the CDR3 is TGTGCCAGCAGTTTAGTTAGCGGGGGTTACAATGAGCAGTTCTTC. Translation gives CASSLVSGGYNEQFF.

The chain uses TRBV29-1 and TRBJ2-7; a weak D match, TRBD1 (5 bases). The germline V gene has CDR1 SQVTM and CDR2 ANQGSEA. Trimming stripped 4 bases from V and 9 bases from J, with 22 bases between. There are 14 residues in the CDR3. The CDR3 reads CSVVGLNTGTGQYF. CDR3 DNA sequence: TGCAGCGTTGTAGGGTTGAACACCGGTACAGGGCAGTACTTC.

This rearrangement joins TRBV5-1 to TRBJ2-1, with a weak D call TRBD1 (6 bases). Germline loops: CDR1 SGHRS, CDR2 YFSETQ. The V end was cut by 0 bases, the J end by 5 bases, with 24 bases between. The CDR3 extends over 19 amino acids. This CDR3 reads CASSLAVGAAGTPNNEQFF. The CDR3 region has the DNA TGCGCCAGCAGCTTGGCCGTGGGGGCAGCCGGGACCCCGAACAATGAGCAGTTCTTC.

This clone was seen a handful of times. J is TRBJ2-7 and V is TRBV5-1; 10 nucleotides align to TRBD2. The CDR3 runs 15 residues. Germline trimming cut 0 bases from V and 2 bases from J; bases unmatched to any gene: 2. Per the germline V gene, CDR1 is SGHRS and CDR2 is YFSETQ. Written as DNA, the CDR3 is TGCGCCAGCAGCTTGGTGCTAGCGGGGGCCTACGAGCAGTACTTC. Translating it yields CASSLVLAGAYEQYF.

The CDR3 sequence is CASSPSGTDQETQYF. The CDR3 DNA reads TGTGCCAGCTCTCCCTCCGGGACAGATCAAGAGACCCAGTACTTC. The rearrangement links TRBV24-1 to TRBJ2-5; 7 positions agree with TRBD1. Germline-derived CDR1 and CDR2 are KGHDR and SFDVKD. The J segment lost 2 bases and the V segment lost 11 bases, leaving 13 bases of the junction unmatched. This CDR3 has 15 residues.

The chain has TRBV12-3 or TRBV12-4 and TRBJ1-5; D uncertain. V dropped 6 bases and J dropped 7 bases, with 10 bases sitting between them. This CDR3 spans 12 amino acids. The CDR3 reads CASRLDLQPQHF. In DNA, the CDR3 is TGTGCCAGCAGACTGGACTTACAGCCCCAGCATTTT.

The V and J genes are TRBV7-2 and TRBJ2-7; TRBD2 matches 8 bases. Losses at the gene ends were 5 bases for V and 4 bases for J; bases not matched to a gene: 7. In germline, CDR1 is SGHTA, CDR2 FQGNSA. The CDR3 loop spans 14 amino acids. This CDR3 is CASSQGAGGYEQYF. CDR3 nucleotides: TGTGCCAGCAGCCAAGGTGCGGGAGGTTACGAGCAGTACTTC.

The chain joins TRBV27 to TRBJ1-2; tentative D call: TRBD1 (5 bases). In germline, CDR1 is MNHEY, CDR2 SMNVEV (reference sequence). The CDR3 covers 13 residues. V was pared by 3 bases and J by 8 bases, with 13 bases between. CDR3 in DNA: TGTGCCAGCAGTTTTCGGGGACTTGACGGCTACACCTTC. Encoded protein: CASSFRGLDGYTF.

The V gene is TRBV6-6, the J gene TRBJ1-1; D is perhaps TRBD1 (5 bases). The CDR3 is made up of 14 amino acids. Trimming took off 6 bases at V and 1 base at J, with 12 bases between the two ends. From germline, CDR1 is MNHNY and CDR2 SVGAGI (reference sequence). This CDR3 is CASRAADRNTEAFF. CDR3 sequence (DNA): TGTGCCAGCAGAGCCGCTGACAGGAACACTGAAGCTTTCTTT.